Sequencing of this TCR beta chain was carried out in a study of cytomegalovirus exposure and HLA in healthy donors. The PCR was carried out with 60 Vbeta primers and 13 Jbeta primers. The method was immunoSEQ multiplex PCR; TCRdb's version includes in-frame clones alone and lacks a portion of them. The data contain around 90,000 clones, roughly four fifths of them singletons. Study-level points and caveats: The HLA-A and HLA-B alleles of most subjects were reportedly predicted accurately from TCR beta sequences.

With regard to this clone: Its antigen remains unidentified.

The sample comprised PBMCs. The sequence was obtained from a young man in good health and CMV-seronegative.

The CDR3 bases are TGTGCCAGCAGCCACGGGGGGACACCGAACACTGAAGCTTTCTTT. Encoded protein: CASSHGGTPNTEAFF. This rearrangement joins TRBV6-5 to TRBJ1-1, with D perhaps TRBD1 (6 bases). Trimming took 6 bases from V and 1 from J, leaving 15 bases between them. CDR1 is MNHEY and CDR2 is SVGAGI in the germline V gene. The CDR3 has 15 residues.